Listed below are T cell receptor beta chains from one sample, sequenced in a study of T-cell reconstitution after alpha-beta-depleted transplantation in children. TCRdb reprocessed the PCR reads with MiXCR, giving one entry per CDR3 protein. The sample holds approximately 590,000 distinct CDR3 sequences, roughly a tenth seen once. Specimen: PBMCs from the stem cell graft donor, collected from the stem cell graft. The receptors were gathered from a human donor who donated a stem cell graft to a child with acute myeloid leukemia. Both conserved end residues are part of each CDR3. Fields, in order: D gene, V gene, J gene, clone size, CDR3 DNA, CDR3 protein. A D gene is named only where the DNA matches it firmly. Some rows mark clone size as missing; the rest say once, few, many or name a class of expanded clone.

TRBD1,TRBV20-1,TRBJ2-7,NA,TGCAGTGCTAGAAAGGCAGGGGGACGGCAATACGAGCAGTACTTC,CSARKAGGRQYEQYF
NA,TRBV20-1,TRBJ2-7,NA,TGCAGTGCTAGAGATCTCCACTACGAGCAGTACTTC,CSARDLHYEQYF
NA,TRBV20-1,TRBJ2-3,NA,TGCAGTGCTAGAGACCGCAGGGTGGAAAAAGATACGCAGTATTTT,CSARDRRVEKDTQYF
TRBD1,TRBV27,TRBJ2-3,NA,TGTGCCAGCAGTTTGGGACAGGCTGCAGATACGCAGTATTTT,CASSLGQAADTQYF
TRBD1,TRBV28,TRBJ2-5,many,TGTGCCAGCAGTTCCTCGGGACAGATGGGAGAGACCCAGTACTTC,CASSSSGQMGETQYF
TRBD1,TRBV30,TRBJ2-7,few,TGTGCCTGGAGTGCCGGACAGGGCTTTGGGGAGCAGTACTTC,CAWSAGQGFGEQYF
NA,TRBV7-2,TRBJ2-5,NA,TGTGCCAGCAGCTTAGTAGGATCGGGTGGCCAGTACTTC,CASSLVGSGGQYF
NA,TRBV27,TRBJ1-1,many,TGTGCCAGCAGTTCGAAGACGGGGAACACTGAAGCTTTCTTT,CASSSKTGNTEAFF
TRBD2,TRBV29-1,TRBJ2-7,NA,TGCAGCGTTAAACTAGCGGGAGTAGGGGCGAACGAGCAGTACTTC,CSVKLAGVGANEQYF
NA,TRBV20-1,TRBJ2-3,few,TGCAGTGCCTTACGTTCCCTCACAGATACGCAGTATTTT,CSALRSLTDTQYF
NA,TRBV7-3,TRBJ2-7,few,TGTGCCAGCAGCTTAACGCCAGGAATAGGGTACGAGCAGTACTTC,CASSLTPGIGYEQYF
NA,TRBV28,TRBJ1-1,few,TGTGCCAGCAGTCCGCAACGGACTGAAGCTTTCTTT,CASSPQRTEAFF
NA,TRBV28,TRBJ1-5,NA,TGTGCCAGCAGTCCAGGACCGCGCAATCAGCCCCAGCATTTT,CASSPGPRNQPQHF
NA,TRBV6-2/TRBV6-3,TRBJ2-1,few,TGTGCCAGCAGTTACTCGATTCGGACCCTCATCTACAATGAGCAGTTCTTC,CASSYSIRTLIYNEQFF
TRBD1,TRBV6-5,TRBJ2-5,few,TGTGCCAGTAATCACCTCGACAGGGGGCTAATGCAAGAGACCCAGTACTTC,CASNHLDRGLMQETQYF
NA,TRBV20-1,TRBJ1-2,NA,TGCAGTGCTAGATCTGGGGGTTGGGGCTACACCTTC,CSARSGGWGYTF
NA,TRBV5-1,TRBJ1-5,few,TGCGCCAGCAGCTTCCCACACGCATCAACTGATAAGAGCAATCAGCCCCAGCATTTT,CASSFPHASTDKSNQPQHF
TRBD2,TRBV5-1,TRBJ2-1,many,TGCGCCAGCAGCTTGTTAGCGGGAGTCGAAAATGAGCAGTTCTTC,CASSLLAGVENEQFF
TRBD2,TRBV3-1,TRBJ2-7,NA,TGTGCCAGCAGCCCAAACCACCTACTAGCGGGAGGTCTCTACGAGCAGTACTTC,CASSPNHLLAGGLYEQYF
TRBD1,TRBV4-2,TRBJ2-2,few,TGTGCCAGCAGTCTCCGAACCGGGACAGGGACCGGGGAGCTGTTTTTT,CASSLRTGTGTGELFF
NA,TRBV3-1,TRBJ2-7,many,TGTGCCAGCAGCCTACGGGTTGTAAACGAGCAGTACTTC,CASSLRVVNEQYF
TRBD1,TRBV29-1,TRBJ2-7,few,TGCAGCGTTGAAGGTGACAGGGGGCGAAATTACGAGCAGTACTTC,CSVEGDRGRNYEQYF
TRBD1,TRBV5-1,TRBJ2-3,many,TGCGCCAGCAGCTTGAGTTTGGGACAGAGAAGCACAGATACGCAGTATTTT,CASSLSLGQRSTDTQYF
NA,TRBV20-1,TRBJ2-7,few,TGCAGTGCGTCCGGGACAAATAAAACCTTTCAGTACTTC,CSASGTNKTFQYF